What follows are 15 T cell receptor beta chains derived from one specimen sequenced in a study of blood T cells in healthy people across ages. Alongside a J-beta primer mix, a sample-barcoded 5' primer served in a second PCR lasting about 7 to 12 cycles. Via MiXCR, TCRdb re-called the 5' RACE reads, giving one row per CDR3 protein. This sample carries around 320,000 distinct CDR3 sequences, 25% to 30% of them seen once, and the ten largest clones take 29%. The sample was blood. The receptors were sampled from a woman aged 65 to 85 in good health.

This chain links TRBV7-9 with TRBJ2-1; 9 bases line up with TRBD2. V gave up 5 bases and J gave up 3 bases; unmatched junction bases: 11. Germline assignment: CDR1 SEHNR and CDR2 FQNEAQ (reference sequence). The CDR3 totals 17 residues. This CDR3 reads CASSPIPGLAIYNEQFF. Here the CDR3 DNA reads TGTGCCAGCAGCCCAATTCCGGGACTAGCTATCTACAATGAGCAGTTCTTC.

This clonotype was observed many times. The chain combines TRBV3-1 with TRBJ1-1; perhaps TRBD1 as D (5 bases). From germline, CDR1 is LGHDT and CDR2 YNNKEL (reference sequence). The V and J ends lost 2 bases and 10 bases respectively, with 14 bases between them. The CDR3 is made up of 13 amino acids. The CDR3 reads CASSQSGADSAFF. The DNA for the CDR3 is TGTGCCAGCAGCCAAAGCGGGGCGGACTCAGCTTTCTTT.

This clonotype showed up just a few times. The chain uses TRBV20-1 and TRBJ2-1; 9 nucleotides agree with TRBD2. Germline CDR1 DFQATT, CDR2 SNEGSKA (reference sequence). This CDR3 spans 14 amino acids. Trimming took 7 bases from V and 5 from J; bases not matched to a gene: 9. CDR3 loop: CSVRTSGPNNEQFF. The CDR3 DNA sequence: TGCAGTGTCCGCACTAGCGGGCCAAACAATGAGCAGTTCTTC.

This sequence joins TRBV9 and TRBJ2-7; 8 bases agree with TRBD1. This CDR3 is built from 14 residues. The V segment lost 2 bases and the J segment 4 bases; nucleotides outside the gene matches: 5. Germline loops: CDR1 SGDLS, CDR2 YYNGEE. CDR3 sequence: CASSVGTGPYEQYF. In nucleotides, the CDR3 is TGTGCCAGCAGCGTCGGGACAGGCCCTTACGAGCAGTACTTC.

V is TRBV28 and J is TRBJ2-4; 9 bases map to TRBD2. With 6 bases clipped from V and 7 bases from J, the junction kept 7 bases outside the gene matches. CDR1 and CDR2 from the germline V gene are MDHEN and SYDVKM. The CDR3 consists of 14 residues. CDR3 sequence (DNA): TGTGCCAGCAGGCCAGCCGGGACTAGCAACATTCAGTACTTC. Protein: CASRPAGTSNIQYF.

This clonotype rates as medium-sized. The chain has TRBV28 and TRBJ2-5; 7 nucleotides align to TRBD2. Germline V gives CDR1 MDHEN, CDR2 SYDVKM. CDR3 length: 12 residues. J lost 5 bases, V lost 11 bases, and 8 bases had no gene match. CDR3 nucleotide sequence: TGTGCCGCCCCGGGGGGAGGCGAGACCCAGTACTTC. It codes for CAAPGGGETQYF.

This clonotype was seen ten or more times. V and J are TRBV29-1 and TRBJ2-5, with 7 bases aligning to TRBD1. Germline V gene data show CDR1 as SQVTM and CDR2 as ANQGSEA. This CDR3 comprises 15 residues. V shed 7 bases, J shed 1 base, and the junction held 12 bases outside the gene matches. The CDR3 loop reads CSATEGQTFQETQYF. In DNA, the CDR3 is TGCAGCGCAACCGAGGGACAGACTTTCCAAGAGACCCAGTACTTC.

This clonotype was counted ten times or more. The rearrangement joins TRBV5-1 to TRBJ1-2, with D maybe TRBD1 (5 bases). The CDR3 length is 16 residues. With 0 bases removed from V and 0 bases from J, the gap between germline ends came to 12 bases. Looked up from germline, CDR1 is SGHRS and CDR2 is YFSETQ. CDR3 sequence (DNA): TGCGCCAGCAGCTTGGCATTACAGGCCTCTAACTATGGCTACACCTTC. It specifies CASSLALQASNYGYTF.

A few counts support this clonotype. The CDR3 DNA reads as TGCGCCAGCAGCCCAGGAAACAGGGGAGAGACCCAGTACTTC. Translated, it gives CASSPGNRGETQYF. The rearrangement links TRBV5-1 to TRBJ2-5; 7 nucleotides align to TRBD1. The junction had 7 bases not matched to a gene; V was cut back by 4 bases and J by 4 bases. The CDR3 consists of 14 residues. The germline CDR1 and CDR2 sequences are SGHRS and YFSETQ.

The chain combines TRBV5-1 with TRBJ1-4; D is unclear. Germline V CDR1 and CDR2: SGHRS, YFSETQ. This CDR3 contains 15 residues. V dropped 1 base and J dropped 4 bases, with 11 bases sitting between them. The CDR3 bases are TGCGCCAGCAGCTTGACCCTGGCGGTTAATGAAAAACTGTTTTTT. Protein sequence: CASSLTLAVNEKLFF.

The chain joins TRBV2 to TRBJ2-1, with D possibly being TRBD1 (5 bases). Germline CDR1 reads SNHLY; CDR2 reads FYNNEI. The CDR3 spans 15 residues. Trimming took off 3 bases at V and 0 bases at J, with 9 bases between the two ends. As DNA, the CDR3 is TGTGCCAGCAGTGATTGGACATCCTCCTACAATGAGCAGTTCTTC. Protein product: CASSDWTSSYNEQFF.

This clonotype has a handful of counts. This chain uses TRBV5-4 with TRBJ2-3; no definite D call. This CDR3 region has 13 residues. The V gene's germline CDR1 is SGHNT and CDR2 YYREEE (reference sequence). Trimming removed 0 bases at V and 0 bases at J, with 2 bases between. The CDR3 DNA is TGTGCCAGCAGCTTGGTTAGCACAGATACGCAGTATTTT. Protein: CASSLVSTDTQYF.

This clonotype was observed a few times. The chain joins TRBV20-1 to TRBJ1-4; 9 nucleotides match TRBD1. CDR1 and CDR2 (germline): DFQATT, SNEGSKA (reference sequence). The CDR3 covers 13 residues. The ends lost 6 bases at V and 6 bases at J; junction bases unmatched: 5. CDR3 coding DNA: TGCAGTGCCCGGGACAGGGTATATGAAAAACTGTTTTTT. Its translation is CSARDRVYEKLFF.

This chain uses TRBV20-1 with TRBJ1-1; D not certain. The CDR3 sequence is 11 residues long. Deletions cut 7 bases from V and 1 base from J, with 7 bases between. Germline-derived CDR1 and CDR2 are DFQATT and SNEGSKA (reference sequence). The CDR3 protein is CSVAGNTEAFF. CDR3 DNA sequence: TGCAGTGTGGCGGGGAACACTGAAGCTTTCTTT.

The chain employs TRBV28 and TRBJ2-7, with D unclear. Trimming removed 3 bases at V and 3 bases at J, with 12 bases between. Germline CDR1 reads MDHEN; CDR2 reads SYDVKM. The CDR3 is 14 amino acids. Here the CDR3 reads CASSFVGRNYEQYF. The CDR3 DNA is TGTGCCAGCAGTTTTGTTGGCCGAAACTACGAGCAGTACTTC.